Presented here are 24 T cell receptor beta chains from one specimen sequenced in a study of cytomegalovirus exposure and HLA in healthy donors. PCR involved 60 Vbeta and 13 Jbeta primers. Sequenced by immunoSEQ multiplex PCR; TCRdb stores in-frame clones only, minus some. Of tens of thousands of clones listed, roughly four fifths are singletons. The sequencing sample was made of PBMCs. The source of these receptors is a man aged 45-65 years in good health and CMV-seronegative.

This rearrangement joins TRBV7-3 to TRBJ1-2; no reliable D call. Germline values: CDR1 SGHTA, CDR2 FQGTGA. V lost 0 bases and J lost 7, with 15 bases in between. This CDR3 region has 15 residues. The DNA of the CDR3 is TGTGCCAGCAGCTTAACGCCGTTAGGGAGGGCTGGCTACACCTTC. Translating gives CASSLTPLGRAGYTF.

This rearrangement joins TRBV5-1 to TRBJ1-3; D gene unclear. The CDR3 loop spans 13 amino acids. The germline CDR1 and CDR2 sequences are SGHRS and YFSETQ. Deletions cut 5 bases from V and 3 bases from J, with 9 bases between. The DNA of the CDR3 is TGCGCCAGCAGAGAAGGGAGTGGAAACACCATATATTTT. It translates to CASREGSGNTIYF.

This chain uses TRBV2 with TRBJ1-5, with TRBD1 matching 8 bases. V dropped 3 bases and J dropped 0; count of bases not matched to a gene: 1. There are 15 residues in the CDR3. In germline, CDR1 is SNHLY, CDR2 FYNNEI. As DNA, the CDR3 is TGTGCCAGCAGTGATGGACAGGGTAGCAATCAGCCCCAGCATTTT. Protein sequence: CASSDGQGSNQPQHF.

This CDR3 is CASRTTGVSTEFF. For the CDR3, the DNA is TGTGCCAGCAGGACGACAGGGGTATCCACCGAGTTCTTC. The V gene is TRBV28, the J gene TRBJ2-1; 8 bases map to TRBD1. The CDR3 spans 13 residues. CDR1 is MDHEN, CDR2 SYDVKM, per germline. V shed 6 bases, J shed 14 bases, and the junction held 12 bases outside the gene matches.

This clone occurred a few times. The chain combines TRBV7-9 with TRBJ1-5; D unresolved. V lost 1 base and J 1 base, leaving 8 bases between the germline ends. The CDR3 loop spans 15 amino acids. Germline V gives CDR1 SEHNR, CDR2 FQNEAQ (reference sequence). In nucleotides, the CDR3 is TGTGCCAGCAGCTTAGGAGGGATCAGCAATCAGCCCCAGCATTTT. Translation gives CASSLGGISNQPQHF.

The CDR3 loop reads CASKAGGPQETQYF. The CDR3 bases are TGTGCCAGCAAAGCGGGGGGGCCCCAAGAGACCCAGTACTTC. V gene TRBV27 combines with J gene TRBJ2-5; 10 nucleotides agree with TRBD2. CDR3 length equals 14 residues. The V segment lost 7 bases and the J segment 1 base; nucleotides outside the gene matches: 3. Germline CDR1 reads MNHEY; CDR2 reads SMNVEV (reference sequence).

The genes are TRBV6-5 and TRBJ2-7; 8 bases match TRBD1. The J segment lost 6 bases and the V segment lost 3 bases, leaving 7 bases of the junction unmatched. This CDR3 region has 14 residues. CDR1 MNHEY and CDR2 SVGAGI come from the germline V gene. The CDR3 DNA sequence: TGTGCCAGCAGTTATCGGACAGGGCAAGGCGAGCAGTACTTC. It specifies CASSYRTGQGEQYF.

The rearrangement joins TRBV29-1 to TRBJ2-7; possibly TRBD1 for D (5 bases). Germline CDR1 reads SQVTM; CDR2 reads ANQGSEA. The CDR3 spans 14 residues. V lost 4 bases and J 0 bases, leaving 13 bases between the germline ends. The CDR3: CSVVSWGNSYEQYF. CDR3 DNA sequence: TGCAGCGTTGTTTCATGGGGCAACTCCTACGAGCAGTACTTC.

The chain employs TRBV19 and TRBJ2-7, with D perhaps matching TRBD2 (5 bases). The V end was cut by 7 bases, the J end by 6 bases, with 19 bases between. Germline V lookup: CDR1 LNHDA, CDR2 SQIVND (reference sequence). CDR3 size: 14 residues. CDR3 in DNA: TGTGCCAGTAACTCGGACCATGATACTAGCGAGCAGTACTTC. Residues: CASNSDHDTSEQYF.

The chain couples TRBV4-2 to TRBJ1-3; D may be TRBD1 (5 bases). This CDR3 comprises 16 residues. V lost 0 bases, J lost 0 bases, and 9 bases lay in between. The germline V gene encodes CDR1 LGHNA and CDR2 YNFKEQ. For the CDR3, the DNA is TGTGCCAGCAGCCAAGATACAGGATACTCTGGAAACACCATATATTTT. Amino acid sequence: CASSQDTGYSGNTIYF.

The chain couples TRBV28 to TRBJ1-2, with TRBD1 matching over 7 bases. The germline V gene has CDR1 MDHEN and CDR2 SYDVKM. V was pared by 5 bases and J by 4 bases, with 10 bases of the junction left unmatched. The CDR3 length is 15 residues. In DNA form, the CDR3 reads TGTGCCAGCAGTCCCCTAGACAGGGAAGTCTATGGCTACACCTTC. Translation gives CASSPLDREVYGYTF.

This clone is a singleton in its sample. The CDR3: CASSPRGPETQYF. DNA of the CDR3: TGTGCCAGCAGCCCTAGGGGGCCGGAGACCCAGTACTTC. The V gene is TRBV7-9, the J gene TRBJ2-5; 7 bases map to TRBD1. Germline trimming cut 5 bases from V and 5 bases from J; bases unmatched to any gene: 5. Germline assignment: CDR1 SEHNR and CDR2 FQNEAQ (reference sequence). The CDR3 sequence is 13 residues long.

The CDR3 spells CASSFGQVNEKLFF. CDR3 sequence (DNA): TGTGCCAGCAGCTTTGGACAGGTGAATGAAAAACTGTTTTTT. The rearrangement uses TRBV13 and TRBJ1-4; 7 bases are shared with TRBD1. The CDR3 totals 14 residues. Looked up from germline, CDR1 is PRHDT and CDR2 is FYEKMQ (reference sequence). J gave up 5 bases and V 3 bases, and 3 bases lay outside the gene matches. Complete variable domain (other parts from reference TRBV13 and TRBJ1-4): AAGVIQSPRHLIKEKRETATLKCYPIPRHDTVYWYQQGPGQDPQFLISFYEKMQSDKGSIPDRFSAQQFSDYHSELNMSSLELGDSALYFCASSFGQVNEKLFFGSGTQLSVL.

The chain has TRBV18 and TRBJ2-2; D uncertain. The CDR3 extends over 17 amino acids. The germline V and J ends were trimmed by 4 bases and 0 bases, with 15 bases remaining between them. The V gene's germline CDR1 is KGHSH and CDR2 LQKENI. The CDR3 DNA follows: TGTGCCAGCTCACTACGGAGAACCGGAGCGAACACCGGGGAGCTGTTTTTT. Protein sequence: CASSLRRTGANTGELFF.

In its sample, this clone was seen a few times. J is TRBJ1-1 and V is TRBV10-3, with 10 bases lining up with TRBD1. CDR3 size: 15 residues. Germline V lookup: CDR1 ENHRY, CDR2 SYGVKD. The J segment lost 5 bases and the V segment lost 1 base, leaving 4 bases of the junction unmatched. The CDR3 loop is CAISEFGTGETEAFF. The CDR3 DNA is TGTGCCATCAGTGAGTTCGGGACAGGGGAAACTGAAGCTTTCTTT.

The V call is TRBV11-2, the J call TRBJ1-4; maybe TRBD1 (5 bases). This CDR3 spans 13 amino acids. Per the germline V gene, CDR1 is SGHAT and CDR2 is FQNNGV. V dropped 1 base and J dropped 7 bases, with 7 bases sitting between them. The CDR3 DNA follows: TGTGCCAGCAGCTTAGTGACAGTTGAAAAACTGTTTTTT. This sequence encodes CASSLVTVEKLFF.

The chain recombines TRBV5-4 with TRBJ2-1, with TRBD2 identical over 7 bases. V shed 4 bases, J shed 3 bases, and the junction held 7 bases outside the gene matches. Germline V gene sequence: CDR1 SGHNT, CDR2 YYREEE (reference sequence). The CDR3 has 15 residues. The CDR3 loop is CASSPTSDLYNEQFF. In nucleotides, the CDR3 is TGTGCCAGCAGCCCCACTAGCGACCTCTACAATGAGCAGTTCTTC.

About this clone: Its ends do not fully match the called genes, so a read error is possible. The identical CDR3 is also encoded by other nucleotide sequences in the sample. The chain joins TRBV30 to TRBJ2-3; D not resolved. There are 14 residues in the CDR3. The germline gives CDR1 GTSNPN, CDR2 SVGIG (reference sequence). CDR3 in DNA: TGTGCCTGGAGTGTGGGTGTAGATACAGCTACGCAGTATTTT. Residues: CAWSVGVDTATQYF.

This clone was counted a single time. CDR3 amino acids: CASSMSGVRNTEAFF. CDR3 DNA sequence: TGTGCCAGTAGTATGTCAGGGGTTCGGAACACTGAAGCTTTCTTT. The V call is TRBV19, the J call TRBJ1-1; perhaps TRBD1 as D (6 bases). From germline, CDR1 is LNHDA and CDR2 SQIVND (reference sequence). This CDR3 spans 15 amino acids. Deletions cut 3 bases from V and 1 base from J, with 12 bases between.

The chain has TRBV25-1 and TRBJ2-7; TRBD2 matches at 8 bases. Germline loops: CDR1 MGHDK, CDR2 SYGVNS. The V segment lost 6 bases and the J segment 3 bases; nucleotides outside the gene matches: 7. The CDR3 totals 14 residues. CDR3 region: CASSRGGGNYEQYF. CDR3 coding DNA: TGTGCCAGCAGCAGGGGCGGGGGGAACTACGAGCAGTACTTC.

The chain joins TRBV18 to TRBJ2-7; 10 bases align to TRBD2. V dropped 5 bases and J dropped 6; count of bases not matched to a gene: 19. Per the germline V gene, CDR1 is KGHSH and CDR2 is LQKENI. The CDR3 runs 18 residues. The CDR3 sequence: CASSSKSEPLAGKVEQYF. CDR3 nucleotide sequence: TGTGCCAGCTCATCGAAATCGGAGCCACTAGCGGGAAAAGTCGAGCAGTACTTC.

This chain links TRBV7-2 with TRBJ2-2; 8 positions agree with TRBD1. V was clipped by 11 bases and J by 1 base; unmatched bases: 9. This CDR3 spans 15 amino acids. Per germline, CDR1 SGHTA and CDR2 FQGNSA. The CDR3 spells CALRAGGRNTGELFF. DNA of the CDR3: TGTGCCCTCCGGGCAGGGGGCAGGAACACCGGGGAGCTGTTTTTT.

The chain combines TRBV5-8 with TRBJ1-5; perhaps TRBD1 as D (5 bases). The CDR3 covers 12 residues. With 3 bases removed from V and 7 bases from J, the gap between germline ends came to 8 bases. CDR1 is SGHTS, CDR2 YDEGEE, per germline. CDR3 sequence reads: CASSSYRQPQHF. Here the CDR3 DNA reads TGTGCCAGCAGCTCCTACAGGCAGCCCCAGCATTTT. Filled out from reference TRBV5-8 and TRBJ1-5, the complete variable domain reads EAGVTQSPTHLIKTRGQQATLRCSPISGHTSVYWYQQALGLGLQFLLWYDEGEERNRGNFPPRFSGRQFPNYSSELNVNALELEDSALYLCASSSYRQPQHFGDGTRLSIL.

A remark on this clone: The DNA is omitted, as the CDR3 cannot be located on it reliably, and the CDR3 follows TCRdb's listing. This CDR3 reads CASSQVFWRQGGTGELFF. The V call is TRBV14, the J call TRBJ2-2; the table's D gene call, TRBD1, was not cross checked with the DNA. Germline lookup yields CDR1 SGHDN and CDR2 FVKESK. The CDR3 numbers 18 amino acids, ends counted.